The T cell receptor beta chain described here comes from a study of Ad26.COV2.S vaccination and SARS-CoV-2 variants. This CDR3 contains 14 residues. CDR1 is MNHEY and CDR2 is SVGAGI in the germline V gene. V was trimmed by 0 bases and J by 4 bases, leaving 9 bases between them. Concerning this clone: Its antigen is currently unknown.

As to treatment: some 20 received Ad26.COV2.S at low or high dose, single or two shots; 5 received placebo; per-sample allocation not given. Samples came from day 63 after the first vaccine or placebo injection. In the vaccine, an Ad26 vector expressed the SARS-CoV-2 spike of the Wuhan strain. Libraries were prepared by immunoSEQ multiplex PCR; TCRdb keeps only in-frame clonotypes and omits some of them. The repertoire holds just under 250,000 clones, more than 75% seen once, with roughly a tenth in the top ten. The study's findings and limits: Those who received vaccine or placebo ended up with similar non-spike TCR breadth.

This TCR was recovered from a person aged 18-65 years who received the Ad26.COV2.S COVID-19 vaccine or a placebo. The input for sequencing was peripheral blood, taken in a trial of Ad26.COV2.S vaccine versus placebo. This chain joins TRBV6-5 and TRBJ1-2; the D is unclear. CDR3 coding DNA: TGTGCCAGCAGTTACTCGGATACCTTCTATGGCTACACCTTC. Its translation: CASSYSDTFYGYTF.